The sequence of this T cell receptor beta chain was determined in a study of cytomegalovirus exposure and HLA in healthy donors. Study-wide results and caveats: Later analysis demonstrated an association between a missense DCLRE1C variant and TCR beta V- and J-gene trimming. In vitro testing confirmed a few CMV-associated chains as specific for CMV antigens. Altogether, 150 to 200 TCR beta chains were recorded as cytomegalovirus-associated. Several of the most significant clusters were apparently associated with common viral pathogens in a later analysis.

On this clone: The antigen remains unidentified.

The PCR used 60 Vbeta and 13 Jbeta primers. The repertoire was sequenced with immunoSEQ multiplex PCR; TCRdb's copy has only in-frame clones and lacks some. The sample comprises 130,000 to 150,000 clones, roughly three quarters of which are singletons, and approximately 2% rests with the top ten. This clonotype originated in a middle-aged woman in good health and CMV-seronegative. The source material was PBMCs.

The CDR3 coding sequence is TGTGCCAGCAGCCGAGATGGTGAGGGAGGTAATGAAAAACTGTTTTTT. The encoded protein is CASSRDGEGGNEKLFF. The chain uses TRBV4-2 and TRBJ1-4; unclear D gene. The germline CDR1 and CDR2 sequences are LGHNA and YNFKEQ. V dropped 4 bases and J dropped 4 bases, with 16 bases sitting between them. The CDR3 sequence is 16 residues long.